This T cell receptor (beta chain) was sequenced for a study of tumor-infiltrating lymphocytes in oesophageal squamous cell carcinoma. There are many counts of this clonotype. TCRdb re-called the PCR reads with MiXCR, one entry per CDR3 protein. The sample records about 14,000 distinct CDR3 sequences, under 60% being singletons. Sequencing was done on a sample of blood. The TCR sequence derives from a male donor with esophageal squamous cell carcinoma.

CDR3 sequence (DNA): TGTGCCATCAGAGGAAGTATTGACAGGGACGATGGGTACGAGCAGTACTTC. Its protein is CAIRGSIDRDDGYEQYF. The chain has TRBV10-3 and TRBJ2-7; TRBD1 matches at 7 bases. Trimming took 6 bases from V and 4 from J; bases not matched to a gene: 18. The CDR3 has 17 amino acids. Per germline, CDR1 ENHRY and CDR2 SYGVKD.